These 28 T cell receptor beta chains share one sample of origin, sequenced in a study of OX40 agonist ivuxolimab in advanced cancers. Measured with immunoSEQ multiplex PCR; TCRdb has only the in-frame clones, and not every one. The data hold 100,000 or so clones, with approximately 95% observed a single time. The sequenced sample was CD4+ or CD8+ T cells sorted from blood, obtained in a trial of the OX40 agonist ivuxolimab. These receptors were taken from an adult with an advanced solid tumor such as melanoma, head and neck, liver or kidney cancer.

The J gene is TRBJ1-1, the V gene TRBV2, with D maybe TRBD1 (6 bases). This CDR3 is built from 13 residues. The germline V gene has CDR1 SNHLY and CDR2 FYNNEI. Trimming pared 7 bases from V and 0 bases from J, leaving 9 bases between. The CDR3 sequence is CASTDRLNTEAFF. For the CDR3, the DNA is TGTGCCAGCACAGACAGGCTGAACACTGAAGCTTTCTTT. The variable domain in full, with the rest retrieved from reference TRBV2 and TRBJ1-1, is EPEVTQTPSHQVTQMGQEVILRCVPISNHLYFYWYRQILGQKVEFLVSFYNNEISEKSEIFDDQFSVERPDGSNFTLKIRSTKLEDSAMYFCASTDRLNTEAFFGQGTRLTVV.

V gene TRBV5-1 combines with J gene TRBJ2-7, with a possible D match to TRBD1 (6 bases). The CDR3 totals 14 residues. The V gene lost 0 bases and the J gene lost 4 bases, with 11 bases spanning the gap. The V gene's germline CDR1 is SGHRS and CDR2 YFSETQ. The DNA for the CDR3 is TGCGCCAGCAGCTTGGAACAGGGATCTTACGAGCAGTACTTC. It specifies CASSLEQGSYEQYF.

The chain couples TRBV27 to TRBJ2-3; a possible D gene is TRBD2 (6 bases). V was trimmed by 5 bases and J by 2 bases, leaving 14 bases between them. CDR3 length: 15 residues. From germline, CDR1 is MNHEY and CDR2 SMNVEV (reference sequence). CDR3 bases: TGTGCCAGCAGTCCGGGAGACCTATACACAGATACGCAGTATTTT. Its protein is CASSPGDLYTDTQYF.

The CDR3 reads CASSLGTGGYGYTF. CDR3 sequence (DNA): TGTGCCAGCAGCTTGGGGACAGGGGGCTATGGCTACACCTTC. The rearrangement links TRBV13 to TRBJ1-2; 11 bases align to TRBD1. J gave up 4 bases and V 3 bases, and 1 base lay outside the gene matches. CDR1 is PRHDT, CDR2 FYEKMQ, per germline (reference sequence). The CDR3 sequence is 14 residues long.

The table lists this clone with a count of one. The chain joins TRBV13 to TRBJ2-7, with 9 positions matching TRBD1. V dropped 2 bases and J dropped 5; count of bases not matched to a gene: 10. The CDR3 contains 16 residues. Looked up from germline, CDR1 is PRHDT and CDR2 is FYEKMQ (reference sequence). CDR3 DNA sequence: TGTGCCAGCAGCTTAAGGGGCGGACAGGGGTTCGACGAGCAGTACTTC. Its protein is CASSLRGGQGFDEQYF.

This rearrangement joins TRBV27 to TRBJ2-7; D is possibly TRBD1 or TRBD2 (5 bases each). V lost 5 bases and J 7 bases, leaving 18 bases between the germline ends. This CDR3 spans 14 amino acids. Germline V gene lookup returns CDR1 MNHEY and CDR2 SMNVEV (reference sequence). The CDR3 here is CASSPRGGTGEQYF. CDR3 bases: TGTGCCAGCAGTCCCCGTGGGGGAACTGGGGAGCAGTACTTC.

The table lists this clone with a count of one. V is TRBV19 and J is TRBJ1-2; D gene uncertain. The V end was cut by 3 bases, the J end by 8 bases, with 16 bases between. The CDR3 runs 14 residues. CDR1 is LNHDA, CDR2 SQIVND, per germline (reference sequence). The CDR3 nucleotides read TGTGCCAGTAGTATTCAGGAGAGTCCGGGGGGCTACACCTTC. This encodes CASSIQESPGGYTF. The full variable domain, its missing parts supplied by reference TRBV19 and TRBJ1-2, is DGGITQSPKYLFRKEGQNVTLSCEQNLNHDAMYWYRQDPGQGLRLIYYSQIVNDFQKGDIAEGYSVSREKKESFPLTVTSAQKNPTAFYLCASSIQESPGGYTFGSGTRLTVV.

In this sample, this clone turned up once. The V gene is TRBV7-9, the J gene TRBJ2-1, with 13 bases aligning to TRBD2. Unmatched junction bases numbered 9, after V lost 6 bases and J lost 4 bases. Germline V lookup: CDR1 SEHNR, CDR2 FQNEAQ (reference sequence). The CDR3 loop spans 17 amino acids. The CDR3 bases are TGTGCCAGCAGTCTCCTGACTAGCGGGGGGCGTTACAATGAGCAGTTCTTC. This translates into CASSLLTSGGRYNEQFF.

This chain uses TRBV18 with TRBJ2-7, with 8 nucleotides matching TRBD1. V lost 8 bases and J lost 3; bases outside the gene matches: 3. CDR3 length equals 12 residues. In germline, CDR1 is KGHSH, CDR2 LQKENI. CDR3 sequence reads: CASGTGYYEQYF. CDR3 bases: TGTGCCAGCGGGACAGGATACTACGAGCAGTACTTC.

The chain links TRBV9 to TRBJ1-1, with no clear D. CDR1 is SGDLS, CDR2 YYNGEE, per germline. The germline V and J ends were trimmed by 0 bases and 1 base, with 4 bases remaining between them. The CDR3 extends over 13 amino acids. For the CDR3, the DNA is TGTGCCAGCAGCGTAGCCTCGAACACTGAAGCTTTCTTT. Amino acids: CASSVASNTEAFF.

The chain carries TRBV6-5 and TRBJ2-3; D might be TRBD2 (6 bases). V gave up 8 bases and J gave up 6 bases, with 12 bases separating them. From germline, CDR1 is MNHEY and CDR2 SVGAGI. This CDR3 contains 12 residues. CDR3 bases: TGTGCCAGCGGGACTGGCGGGGATACGCAGTATTTT. Protein: CASGTGGDTQYF.

The chain uses TRBV7-3 and TRBJ1-6, with a weak D call TRBD1 (5 bases). Germline lookup yields CDR1 SGHTA and CDR2 FQGTGA. Trimming shortened V by 4 bases and J by 10 bases, and 11 bases separated the two germline ends. This CDR3 is built from 13 residues. The CDR3 region is CASSSGGLSPLHF. CDR3 in DNA: TGTGCCAGCAGCTCGGGGGGTTTGTCACCCCTCCACTTT.

Only a few counts were recorded for this clone. The rearrangement links TRBV28 to TRBJ2-3; 7 bases align to TRBD2. The CDR3 is 15 residues long. Trimming removed 6 bases from V and 0 bases from J; junction bases left unmatched: 6. Germline V gene data show CDR1 as MDHEN and CDR2 as SYDVKM. For the CDR3, the DNA is TGTGCCAGCAGCCCTAGCGGAACTAGCACAGATACGCAGTATTTT. This encodes CASSPSGTSTDTQYF.

V gene TRBV7-3 combines with J gene TRBJ2-5, with D possibly matching TRBD1 (5 bases). CDR3 size: 16 residues. The germline V gene encodes CDR1 SGHTA and CDR2 FQGTGA. Trimming removed 1 base at V and 4 bases at J, with 16 bases between. The DNA for the CDR3 is TGTGCCAGCAGCTTAATGGGTAGGGGTTGGGGAGAGACCCAGTACTTC. Translating it yields CASSLMGRGWGETQYF.

V gene TRBV13 combines with J gene TRBJ2-1, with unresolved D. This CDR3 is 13 amino acids long. The germline gives CDR1 PRHDT, CDR2 FYEKMQ (reference sequence). Trimming took off 5 bases at V and 3 bases at J, with 8 bases between the two ends. This chain's CDR3 is CASSRPGYNEQFF. CDR3 sequence (DNA): TGTGCCAGCAGCCGACCCGGCTACAATGAGCAGTTCTTC.

V is TRBV5-5 and J is TRBJ2-1; TRBD1 is a possible D gene (5 bases). The V end was cut by 4 bases, the J end by 0 bases, with 11 bases between. Per the germline V gene, CDR1 is SGHKS and CDR2 is YYEKEE (reference sequence). The CDR3 length is 15 residues. The CDR3 DNA reads as TGTGCCAGCAGCCTCGGACACAGCTCCTACAATGAGCAGTTCTTC. Translating it yields CASSLGHSSYNEQFF. Looking up the rest from reference TRBV5-5 and TRBJ2-1 gives the full variable domain: DAGVTQSPTHLIKTRGQQVTLRCSPISGHKSVSWYQQVLGQGPQFIFQYYEKEERGRGNFPDRFSARQFPNYSSELNVNALLLGDSALYLCASSLGHSSYNEQFFGPGTRLTVL.

The genes are TRBV4-2 and TRBJ2-3, with D possibly TRBD2 on 7 matching bases. The length of the CDR3 is 13 residues. Trimming left V 9 bases short and J 2 bases short, with 12 bases between. Germline CDR1 is LGHNA and CDR2 is YNFKEQ. Here the CDR3 DNA reads TGTGCCAGTACGGGGGGCTCCACAGATACGCAGTATTTT. Its protein product is CASTGGSTDTQYF.

The chain carries TRBV19 and TRBJ2-1, with D hard to call. The CDR3 runs 11 residues. V lost 9 bases to trimming and J lost 10 bases, with 13 bases between them. The germline CDR1 and CDR2 sequences are LNHDA and SQIVND (reference sequence). Written as DNA, the CDR3 is TGTGCCAGCCTGTTCCAGGAGGAGCAGTTCTTC. Protein product: CASLFQEEQFF.

The V gene is TRBV9, the J gene TRBJ2-3, with 8 nucleotides matching TRBD1. The CDR3 is made up of 14 amino acids. Per the germline V gene, CDR1 is SGDLS and CDR2 is YYNGEE. V trimming: 4 bases; J trimming: 1 base; junction bases outside the gene matches: 2. The CDR3 sequence is CASSLGQGTDTQYF. The DNA for the CDR3 is TGTGCCAGCAGCCTGGGACAGGGCACAGATACGCAGTATTTT.

J is TRBJ2-1 and V is TRBV4-1; possibly TRBD2 for D (5 bases). V was pared by 0 bases and J by 6 bases, with 9 bases between. The CDR3 has 14 amino acids. The V gene's germline CDR1 is MGHRA and CDR2 YSYEKL. The CDR3 sequence is CASSQERTANEQFF. The CDR3 nucleotides are TGCGCCAGCAGCCAAGAAAGGACTGCCAATGAGCAGTTCTTC.

The rearrangement uses TRBV10-1 and TRBJ2-1, with D tentatively TRBD2 (6 bases). Germline V gene lookup returns CDR1 WNHNN and CDR2 SYGVQD (reference sequence). CDR3 length: 16 residues. Trimming shortened V by 6 bases and J by 2 bases, and 17 bases separated the two germline ends. CDR3: CASRAGPQSPYNEQFF. CDR3 nucleotide sequence: TGCGCCAGCAGGGCGGGACCCCAGAGCCCCTACAATGAGCAGTTCTTC.

The chain links TRBV28 to TRBJ1-4; D may be TRBD1 (6 bases). This CDR3 is 23 amino acids long. V shed 1 base and J shed 7 bases, with 37 bases lying between them. Germline CDR1 and CDR2: MDHEN and SYDVKM. CDR3: CASSLYIGQSESSSGANSEKLFF. The CDR3 DNA is TGTGCCAGCAGTTTATATATCGGACAGTCCGAAAGCTCATCGGGGGCAAATAGTGAAAAACTGTTTTTT.

V is TRBV25-1 and J is TRBJ1-2; 11 bases fit TRBD1. V lost 4 bases and J lost 8; bases outside the gene matches: 9. This CDR3 has 15 amino acids. Germline CDR1 MGHDK, CDR2 SYGVNS. CDR3 in DNA: TGTGCCAGCAGTGTCCCTGGACAGGGGGCGACCGGCTACACCTTC. Translation gives CASSVPGQGATGYTF.

The genes are TRBV6-5 and TRBJ1-1; tentatively, D is TRBD1 (5 bases). V was cut by 6 bases and J by 10 bases, with 15 bases left in between. Looked up from germline, CDR1 is MNHEY and CDR2 is SVGAGI. The CDR3 covers 12 residues. CDR3 coding DNA: TGTGCCAGCAGCTTAGGTCCGGGGGGAGCTTTCTTT. It yields the protein CASSLGPGGAFF.

This chain joins TRBV28 and TRBJ1-4, with TRBD1 as a possible D gene (5 bases). CDR1 MDHEN and CDR2 SYDVKM come from the germline V gene. Trimming stripped 10 bases from V and 0 bases from J, with 24 bases between. There are 18 residues in the CDR3. The CDR3 sequence: CATTPTTFDSPTNEKLFF. The DNA of the CDR3 is TGTGCCACCACCCCCACGACCTTCGACAGCCCAACTAATGAAAAACTGTTTTTT.

The rearrangement uses TRBV7-8 and TRBJ2-7, with 8 nucleotides matching TRBD2. The CDR3 sequence is 15 residues long. Germline loops: CDR1 SGHVS, CDR2 FQNEAQ. V was clipped by 5 bases and J by 5 bases; unmatched bases: 11. The DNA of the CDR3 is TGTGCCAGCAGCCTCAGGACTAGCTGGTTGGACGAGCAGTACTTC. It codes for CASSLRTSWLDEQYF.

This chain uses TRBV7-9 with TRBJ2-2, with D tentatively TRBD1 (5 bases). The CDR3 runs 14 residues. From germline, CDR1 is SEHNR and CDR2 FQNEAQ (reference sequence). The V and J ends lost 5 bases and 1 base respectively, with 8 bases between them. CDR3 bases: TGTGCCAGCAGCCCGACAGTGAACACCGGGGAGCTGTTTTTT. Translated, it gives CASSPTVNTGELFF.

The chain couples TRBV9 to TRBJ2-1, with D possibly matching TRBD2 (6 bases). The CDR3 extends over 13 amino acids. Trimming stripped 4 bases from V and 3 bases from J, with 8 bases between. Germline V gene lookup returns CDR1 SGDLS and CDR2 YYNGEE. The CDR3 region has the DNA TGTGCCAGCAGCCCTAGCGACTACAATGAGCAGTTCTTC. This sequence encodes CASSPSDYNEQFF. Together with reference TRBV9 and TRBJ2-1, the CDR3 gives the full variable domain: DSGVTQTPKHLITATGQRVTLRCSPRSGDLSVYWYQQSLDQGLQFLIQYYNGEERAKGNILERFSAQQFPDLHSELNLSSLELGDSALYFCASSPSDYNEQFFGPGTRLTVL.